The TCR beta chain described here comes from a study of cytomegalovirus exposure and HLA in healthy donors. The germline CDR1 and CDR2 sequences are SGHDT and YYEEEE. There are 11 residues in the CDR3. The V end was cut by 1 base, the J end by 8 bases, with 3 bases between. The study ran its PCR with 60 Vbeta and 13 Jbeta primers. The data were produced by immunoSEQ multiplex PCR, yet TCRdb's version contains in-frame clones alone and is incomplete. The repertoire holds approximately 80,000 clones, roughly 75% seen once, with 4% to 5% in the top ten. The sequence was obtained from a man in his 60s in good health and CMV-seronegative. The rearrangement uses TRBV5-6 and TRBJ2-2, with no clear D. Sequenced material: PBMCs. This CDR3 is CASSLSGELFF. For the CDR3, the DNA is TGTGCCAGCAGCTTGTCTGGGGAGCTGTTTTTT.